These T cell receptor beta chains were read from a single sample in a study of control samples from healthy donors and cancer patients. Measured with immunoSEQ multiplex PCR; TCRdb has only the in-frame clones, and not every one. The sample holds about 160,000 clones, around nine tenths seen once. Sequences were obtained from blood. These receptors originate from a woman aged 25 to 45 in good health. Both conserved end residues are part of each CDR3. Each record gives: clone size, V gene, J gene, D gene, CDR3 protein, CDR3 DNA. A D gene is named only where the DNA matches it firmly. Size tells how often a clone was seen (once, few, many) or the class of an expanded clone, and some rows leave it out.

>NA|TRBV27|TRBJ2-7|TRBD2
CASRFSLAGESEQYF
TGTGCCAGCAGGTTTTCCCTAGCGGGAGAGTCCGAGCAGTACTTC
>few|TRBV6-5|TRBJ2-7|TRBD2
CASSTGLAVGEQYF
TGTGCCAGCAGCACGGGACTAGCGGTCGGCGAGCAGTACTTC
>NA|TRBV28|TRBJ2-7|NA
CASSFRVTGGGEQYF
TGTGCCAGCAGTTTCCGTGTAACAGGGGGAGGGGAGCAGTACTTC
>NA|TRBV12-2|TRBJ2-4|NA
CASRPPREGVGNIQYF
TGTGCAAGTCGCCCCCCAAGGGAAGGGGTGGGAAACATTCAGTACTTC
>NA|TRBV27|TRBJ1-4|NA
CASSPTRRREKLFF
TGTGCCAGCAGTCCCACACGGAGGCGGGAAAAACTGTTTTTT
>NA|TRBV5-5|TRBJ1-3|NA
CASSLGPSRLAGNTIYF
TGTGCCAGCAGCTTGGGGCCTTCCCGCTTAGCTGGAAACACCATATATTTT
>NA|TRBV19|TRBJ1-6|NA
CASSRQNSPLHF
TGTGCCAGTAGCAGACAGAATTCACCCCTCCACTTT
>NA|TRBV5-4|TRBJ2-2|TRBD1
CASSIGQGNTGELFF
TGTGCCAGCAGCATCGGACAGGGGAACACCGGGGAGCTGTTTTTT
>NA|TRBV6-5|TRBJ2-7|TRBD2
CASSASGGGTREQYF
TGTGCCAGCAGCGCCAGCGGCGGGGGTACCAGAGAGCAGTACTTC
>NA|TRBV10-1|TRBJ2-2|NA
CASSESKLTSTGELFF
TGCGCCAGCAGTGAGTCGAAACTTACTAGCACCGGGGAGCTGTTTTTT
>NA|TRBV5-1|TRBJ1-1|NA
CASSETDRNTEAFF
TGCGCCAGCAGCGAAACGGACAGGAACACTGAAGCTTTCTTT
>NA|TRBV10-2|TRBJ2-3|NA
CASSVATDTQYF
TGCGCCAGCAGCGTTGCCACAGATACGCAGTATTTT
>NA|TRBV5-4|TRBJ1-6|NA
CASSLAVYF
TGTGCCAGCAGCTTGGCCGTCTACTTT
>NA|TRBV14|TRBJ2-7|NA
CASSQAFYEQYF
TGTGCCAGCAGCCAAGCGTTCTACGAGCAGTACTTC
>NA|TRBV3-1/TRBV3-2|TRBJ2-1|TRBD2
CASSLPTSGSRNNEQFF
TGTGCCAGCAGCCTTCCGACGAGCGGGAGCCGAAATAATGAGCAGTTCTTC
>NA|TRBV3-1/TRBV3-2|TRBJ2-1|NA
CASSQEYYNEQFF
TGTGCCAGCAGCCAAGAATACTACAATGAGCAGTTCTTC
>NA|TRBV4-1|TRBJ1-3|NA
CASTEGAHSGNTIYF
TGCGCCAGCACCGAAGGGGCCCACTCTGGAAACACCATATATTTT
>NA|TRBV5-1|TRBJ2-1|NA
CASSLRPGPGGVDYNEQFF
TGCGCCAGCAGCTTAAGACCCGGGCCCGGCGGGGTTGACTACAATGAGCAGTTCTTC
>NA|TRBV18|TRBJ1-4|NA
CASSPVYGTGLNEKLFF
TGTGCCAGCTCACCAGTCTACGGTACAGGCCTTAATGAAAAACTGTTTTTT
>NA|TRBV5-1|TRBJ1-4|NA
CASSSGLNEKLFF
TGCGCCAGCAGCTCCGGTCTTAATGAAAAACTGTTTTTT
>NA|TRBV19|TRBJ2-1|NA
CASRWANEQFF
TGTGCCAGTAGATGGGCCAATGAGCAGTTCTTC
>NA|TRBV28|TRBJ1-5|NA
CASSLSIRDLEQPQHF
TGTGCCAGCAGTTTATCAATCCGGGACCTTGAGCAGCCCCAGCATTTT
>few|TRBV4-1|TRBJ2-2|NA
CASSQVKGGTGELFF
TGCGCCAGCAGCCAAGTAAAGGGGGGGACCGGGGAGCTGTTTTTT
>NA|TRBV7-6|TRBJ1-1|TRBD1
CASSRRTGGRAFF
TGTGCCAGCAGCCGTCGGACAGGGGGCCGGGCTTTCTTT
>NA|TRBV4-2|TRBJ1-5|NA
CASSQDLLPSQPQHF
TGTGCCAGCAGCCAAGATCTCCTCCCCAGTCAGCCCCAGCATTTT
>NA|TRBV11-2|TRBJ1-3|NA
CASSSLQGLGNTIYF
TGTGCCAGCAGCTCTCTACAGGGATTGGGAAACACCATATATTTT
>NA|TRBV20-1|TRBJ1-4|NA
CSAEGVEKLFF
TGCAGTGCGGAGGGGGTCGAAAAACTGTTTTTT
>NA|TRBV27|TRBJ2-7|TRBD1
CASSPRQGGYEQYF
TGTGCCAGCAGTCCACGACAGGGTGGCTACGAGCAGTACTTC
>NA|TRBV24-1|TRBJ2-1|NA
CATSDRLVSNEQFF
TGTGCCACCAGTGATAGACTAGTCTCCAATGAGCAGTTCTTC
>NA|TRBV15|TRBJ2-1|TRBD2
CATSRARLAGGNEQFF
TGTGCCACCAGCAGAGCGAGACTAGCGGGAGGCAATGAGCAGTTCTTC
>few|TRBV9|TRBJ1-2|NA
CASSVGQGGYGYTF
TGTGCCAGCAGCGTAGGTCAGGGTGGCTATGGCTACACCTTC
>NA|TRBV7-3|TRBJ2-1|NA
CASSLLGYNEQFF
TGTGCCAGCAGCTTACTAGGATACAATGAGCAGTTCTTC
>once|TRBV4-1|TRBJ2-3|TRBD2
CASSAVAGVGTDTQYF
TGCGCCAGCAGCGCCGTAGCGGGAGTCGGCACAGATACGCAGTATTTT
>NA|TRBV4-1|TRBJ1-3|TRBD1
CASSHPPGQGENTIYF
TGCGCCAGCAGCCACCCTCCGGGACAGGGAGAAAACACCATATATTTT
>once|TRBV24-1|TRBJ1-3|NA
CATSDPGSGNTIYF
TGTGCCACCAGTGATCCCGGCTCTGGAAACACCATATATTTT
>NA|TRBV7-2|TRBJ1-6|NA
CASSFARGSSPLHF
TGTGCCAGCAGCTTCGCCAGGGGCAGCTCACCCCTCCACTTT
>NA|TRBV5-5|TRBJ2-5|TRBD1
CASSSTTGGRETQYF
TGTGCCAGCAGCTCCACTACAGGGGGAAGAGAGACCCAGTACTTC
>few|TRBV19|TRBJ1-4|NA
CASNLRNNEKLFF
TGTGCCAGTAACCTCAGGAATAATGAAAAACTGTTTTTT
>NA|TRBV14|TRBJ2-1|TRBD2
CASSRPSGSSYNEQFF
TGTGCCAGCAGCCGCCCTAGCGGGAGTTCCTACAATGAGCAGTTCTTC
>NA|TRBV4-3|TRBJ2-7|TRBD2
CASSLTGTSGTYEQYF
TGCGCCAGCAGCCTGACAGGGACTAGCGGAACCTACGAGCAGTACTTC
>NA|TRBV12-3/TRBV12-4|TRBJ2-7|NA
CASSRRGGYEQYF
TGTGCCAGCAGCCGCAGGGGTGGGTACGAGCAGTACTTC
>few|TRBV4-1|TRBJ2-1|NA
CASSQVGTAFEKQFF
TGCGCCAGCAGCCAAGTAGGGACGGCTTTCGAAAAGCAGTTCTTC
>NA|TRBV6-4|TRBJ1-5|TRBD1
CASSRRDRGNQPQHF
TGTGCCAGCAGCCGCCGGGACAGGGGCAATCAGCCCCAGCATTTT
>NA|TRBV11-2|TRBJ2-7|NA
CASSPNRDSSYEQYF
TGTGCCAGCAGCCCCAACCGGGACTCCTCCTACGAGCAGTACTTC
>few|TRBV4-1|TRBJ1-5|NA
CASSLEALSHQPQHF
TGCGCCAGCAGCCTGGAAGCCCTGTCCCATCAGCCCCAGCATTTT
>NA|TRBV19|TRBJ2-5|TRBD1
CASSRNRGETQYF
TGTGCCAGTAGTCGGAACAGGGGTGAGACCCAGTACTTC
>NA|TRBV24-1|TRBJ1-5|TRBD1
CATQPAPGQYSNQPQHF
TGTGCCACCCAGCCCGCCCCGGGACAGTATAGCAATCAGCCCCAGCATTTT
>NA|TRBV13|TRBJ1-1|NA
CASSLRPPHTEAFF
TGTGCCAGCAGCTTACGCCCACCGCACACTGAAGCTTTCTTT
>NA|TRBV5-1|TRBJ2-1|NA
CASSLFRERNNEQFF
TGCGCCAGCAGCTTGTTTCGGGAGAGGAACAATGAGCAGTTCTTC
>NA|TRBV5-6|TRBJ2-3|NA
CASRRQGDGTDTQYF
TGTGCCAGCAGGCGTCAGGGCGATGGCACAGATACGCAGTATTTT
>NA|TRBV5-5|TRBJ2-2|NA
CASSLALGGELFF
TGTGCCAGCAGCTTGGCCTTGGGCGGGGAGCTGTTTTTT
>NA|TRBV5-8|TRBJ1-5|TRBD1
CASSLALTGGQPQHF
TGTGCCAGCAGCTTGGCCTTGACAGGGGGCCAGCCCCAGCATTTT
>NA|TRBV28|TRBJ1-4|NA
CASNGRGNEKLFF
TGTGCCAGCAATGGACGGGGAAATGAAAAACTGTTTTTT